These T cell receptor beta chains were read from a single sample in a study of blood T cell repertoires in COVID-19. Produced via immunoSEQ multiplex PCR; TCRdb's table is partial and in-frame only. Of about 190,000 clones listed, around 79% were seen once; the top ten hold around 12%. Sequencing was carried out using peripheral blood. The source of these receptors is a woman aged 45-59 years with acute or convalescent COVID-19. CDR3s include the opening cysteine and the closing phenylalanine or tryptophan. The D gene is left open where the match is weak. The size of a clone is reported for some rows only, either as once, few or many, or as a class for expanded clones.

d_call,v_call,clone_size,j_call,cdr3_nt,cdr3_aa
TRBD1,TRBV7-2,NA,TRBJ1-4,TGTGCCAGCAGCTTTTCGAACAGGGGGCTAACTAATGAAAAACTGTTTTTT,CASSFSNRGLTNEKLFF
NA,TRBV7-2,NA,TRBJ1-1,TGTGCCAGCAGGCTCCAGTCAGGACAGCACACTGAAGCTTTCTTT,CASRLQSGQHTEAFF
NA,TRBV7-8,NA,TRBJ2-7,TGTGCCAGCAGCGCGTCACTGCTAACCTACGAGCAGTACTTC,CASSASLLTYEQYF
TRBD2,TRBV11-3,NA,TRBJ2-7,TGTGCCAGATTCCCCCTCGAAAGCGGGAGGAGAGGCGAGCAGTACTTC,CARFPLESGRRGEQYF
TRBD2,TRBV20-1,NA,TRBJ2-1,TGCAGTGCTAGTGAAACTAGCGGGAATAGGAAGGAGCAGTTCTTC,CSASETSGNRKEQFF
TRBD1,TRBV5-1,many,TRBJ1-2,TGCGCCAGCAGCTTGATCCGAGGGGGCGGGTATGGCTACACCTTC,CASSLIRGGGYGYTF
NA,TRBV12-3/TRBV12-4,NA,TRBJ1-5,TGTGCCAGCAGTTTCGGACACAATCAGCCCCAGCATTTT,CASSFGHNQPQHF
NA,TRBV9,NA,TRBJ1-1,TGTGCCAGCAGCGCCCGTATGAACACTGAAGCTTTCTTT,CASSARMNTEAFF
TRBD1,TRBV4-3,NA,TRBJ1-4,TGCGCCAGCAGCCAAAAGGGGGCGACTAATGAAAAACTGTTTTTT,CASSQKGATNEKLFF
NA,TRBV5-1,NA,TRBJ2-3,TGCGCCAGCCGATCCGGGGGATATAGCACAGATACGCAGTATTTT,CASRSGGYSTDTQYF